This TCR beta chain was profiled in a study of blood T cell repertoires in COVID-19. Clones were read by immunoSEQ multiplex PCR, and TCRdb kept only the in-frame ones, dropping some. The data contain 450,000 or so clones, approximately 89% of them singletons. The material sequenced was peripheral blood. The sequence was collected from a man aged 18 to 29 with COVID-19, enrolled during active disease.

The CDR3 DNA reads TGCGCCAGCAGCTTTCGGGACAGTACAGATACGCAGTATTTT. Protein sequence: CASSFRDSTDTQYF. The chain joins TRBV5-1 to TRBJ2-3; TRBD1 aligns across 7 bases. Germline V lookup: CDR1 SGHRS, CDR2 YFSETQ. V lost 2 bases and J lost 3; bases outside the gene matches: 3. The CDR3 sequence is 14 residues long.